The clone carrying this T cell receptor (beta chain) was detected a few times. The source of the sample is a study of blood T cell repertoires in COVID-19. Overall study: Researchers got acute and convalescent COVID-19 samples from the United States, Italy and Spain. In each case, the material was cDNA or gDNA derived from T cells, B-cell-depleted T cells, or PBMCs.

Deletions cut 5 bases from V and 4 bases from J, with 5 bases between. The CDR3 runs to 11 residues. CDR1 MNHEY and CDR2 SMNVEV come from the germline V gene (reference sequence). Per the original data handling: Amplified reference gene primers provided the basis for estimating nucleated cell counts. Method: immunoSEQ multiplex PCR; TCRdb's copy keeps in-frame clones and lacks some. That table gives V, J and clone size, and the DNA gave D and trimming. The data show some 120,000 clones, around 87% seen once. Sequences were obtained from peripheral blood. The chain employs TRBV27 and TRBJ1-1; D is uncertain. This TCR derives from a man aged 45-65 years with acute or convalescent COVID-19. DNA for the CDR3: TGTGCCAGCAGTACACCCACTGAAGCTTTCTTT. Translating it yields CASSTPTEAFF.